The 32 T cell receptor beta chains given below trace back to one sample, sequenced in a study of neurological immune-mediated disorders. One entry per CDR3 protein results from TCRdb running MiXCR on the 5' RACE reads. The data show some 20,000 distinct CDR3 sequences, roughly 15% seen once. The material sequenced was CD4+ T cells from blood. These receptors all stem from a woman in her sixties with HTLV-1-associated myelopathy (HAM/TSP).

In its sample, this clonotype was seen many times. The V call is TRBV21-1, the J call TRBJ1-2; TRBD1 reflects the table's D call only, with no check against the DNA. TRBV21-1 is shown as a pseudogene. This CDR3 is 16 amino acids long. The CDR3, as DNA: TGTGCCAGCAGCAAAGAGGGGACAGGGGAGGAGTATGGCTACACCTTC. Its translation: CASSKEGTGEEYGYTF.

In this sample, this clonotype turned up many times. This may stem from a read error, because a much larger clone lies one nucleotide away. The rearrangement uses TRBV5-1 and TRBJ2-3; a possible D gene is TRBD2 (5 bases). Germline CDR1 and CDR2: SGHRS and YFSETQ. This CDR3 region has 15 residues. Trimming left V 0 bases short and J 3 bases short, with 11 bases between. In nucleotides, the CDR3 is TGCGCCAGCAGCTTGGGGGGTAGGAGGACAGATACGCAGTATTTT. Translated: CASSLGGRRTDTQYF.

This clonotype was recorded many times. The V gene is TRBV24-1, the J gene TRBJ1-2, with a possible D match to TRBD1 (5 bases). The CDR3 has 13 amino acids. Trimming took 3 bases from V and 3 from J, leaving 7 bases between them. The germline V gene encodes CDR1 KGHDR and CDR2 SFDVKD. The CDR3 DNA reads as TGTGCCACCAGTGATGTGACAGACTATGGCTACACCTTC. Translation gives CATSDVTDYGYTF.

This clonotype was seen repeatedly, ten times or more. The gene calls are TRBV5-1 and TRBJ2-3; 7 nucleotides line up with TRBD2. CDR1 is SGHRS and CDR2 is YFSETQ in the germline V gene. The junction had 7 bases not matched to a gene; V was cut back by 6 bases and J by 6 bases. CDR3 size: 13 residues. The CDR3, as DNA: TGCGCCAGCACCGGTCGTAGCGGGGATACGCAGTATTTT. Translation: CASTGRSGDTQYF.

This clonotype occurred many times. The rearrangement uses TRBV12-3 or TRBV12-4 and TRBJ2-1; 9 nucleotides agree with TRBD2. There are 15 residues in the CDR3. The ends lost 1 base at V and 6 bases at J; junction bases unmatched: 4. CDR3 residues: CASSLGYSGSNEQFF. The CDR3 coding sequence is TGTGCCAGCAGTTTAGGTTATAGCGGGAGCAATGAGCAGTTCTTC.

Ten or more counts support this clonotype. The CDR3 region is CASSFGMRTDRNSLYEQYF. In nucleotides, the CDR3 is TGTGCCAGCAGTTTCGGAATGAGGACAGACCGAAATTCTCTGTACGAGCAGTACTTC. The V gene is TRBV12-3 or TRBV12-4, the J gene TRBJ2-7, with a weak D call TRBD1 (6 bases). This CDR3 has 19 amino acids. Trimming took 3 bases from V and 4 from J, leaving 28 bases between them.

This clonotype has a count of ten or more. This chain links TRBV20-1 with TRBJ2-5; D is unresolved. Germline V lookup: CDR1 DFQATT, CDR2 SNEGSKA (reference sequence). Trimming removed 7 bases at V and 0 bases at J, with 6 bases between. CDR3 size: 11 residues. The CDR3 sequence is CSGQDQETQYF. As DNA, the CDR3 is TGCAGTGGGCAGGACCAAGAGACCCAGTACTTC.

The chain joins TRBV24-1 to TRBJ2-3, with unresolved D. CDR3 length equals 16 residues. Per germline, CDR1 KGHDR and CDR2 SFDVKD. V was shortened by 3 bases and J by 0 bases, with 12 bases between the two germline ends. The CDR3 protein is CATSDPRFGSTDTQYF. In DNA, the CDR3 is TGTGCCACCAGTGATCCGAGATTCGGAAGCACAGATACGCAGTATTTT.

Judged by abundance, this clonotype is medium-sized (0.01 to 0.1%). The chain combines TRBV7-2 with TRBJ1-3; D is unresolved. The V gene's germline CDR1 is SGHTA and CDR2 FQGNSA. The CDR3 is 13 residues long. V lost 2 bases and J lost 3, with 5 bases in between. As DNA, the CDR3 is TGTGCCAGCAGCTTACTGTATGGAAACACCATATATTTT. This translates into CASSLLYGNTIYF.

This clonotype was seen at least ten times. The chain employs TRBV20-1 and TRBJ2-1; 7 nucleotides match TRBD2. Germline V gene sequence: CDR1 DFQATT, CDR2 SNEGSKA (reference sequence). V lost 3 bases, J lost 3 bases, and 2 bases stayed unmatched. The CDR3 loop spans 13 amino acids. The CDR3 sequence: CSASGRIYNEQFF. The CDR3 DNA reads TGCAGTGCTAGCGGGAGGATCTACAATGAGCAGTTCTTC.

Points on this clonotype: Since a much larger clone is just one base distant, this may be a read error. The chain employs TRBV6-2 or TRBV6-3 and TRBJ2-1; 11 bases agree with TRBD2. This CDR3 has 14 amino acids. Per the germline V gene, CDR1 is MNHEY and CDR2 is SVGEGT. The CDR3 DNA reads as TGTTCCAGCAGTCTAGCGGGGGGCCAAAATGAGCAGTTCTTC. It translates to CSSSLAGGQNEQFF.

This clonotype was picked up many times. The chain has TRBV7-9 and TRBJ1-2; unclear D gene. CDR3 length: 12 residues. Deletions cut 3 bases from V and 3 bases from J, with 5 bases between. Germline V gene lookup returns CDR1 SEHNR and CDR2 FQNEAQ (reference sequence). CDR3 coding DNA: TGTGCCAGCAGCTTCCGGGACTATGGCTACACCTTC. Its protein is CASSFRDYGYTF.

The chain combines TRBV5-1 with TRBJ2-7; 8 positions agree with TRBD1. Germline assignment: CDR1 SGHRS and CDR2 YFSETQ. The CDR3 has 14 amino acids. Trimming took 6 bases from V and 3 from J; bases not matched to a gene: 8. CDR3 residues: CASKHPGTGYEQYF. CDR3 coding DNA: TGCGCCAGCAAACACCCCGGGACAGGCTACGAGCAGTACTTC.

This clonotype was counted ten times or more. The chain couples TRBV3-1 to TRBJ1-5; tentative D call: TRBD1 (5 bases). The CDR3 is 13 amino acids. V lost 6 bases, J lost 2 bases, and 8 bases lay in between. The germline V gene has CDR1 LGHDT and CDR2 YNNKEL (reference sequence). This chain's CDR3 is CASSSGGNQPQHF. DNA for the CDR3: TGTGCCAGCAGTTCGGGGGGCAATCAGCCCCAGCATTTT. The whole variable domain, filled in from reference TRBV3-1 and TRBJ1-5, reads DTAVSQTPKYLVTQMGNDKSIKCEQNLGHDTMYWYKQDSKKFLKIMFSYNNKELIINETVPNRFSPKSPDKAHLNLHINSLELGDSAVYFCASSSGGNQPQHFGDGTRLSIL.

The rearrangement uses TRBV20-1 and TRBJ2-3; 9 positions agree with TRBD1. The CDR3 is 16 amino acids. Germline V gene lookup returns CDR1 DFQATT and CDR2 SNEGSKA (reference sequence). V lost 5 bases, J lost 0 bases, and 9 bases stayed unmatched. CDR3 loop: CSASSGQGLSTDTQYF. The CDR3 DNA reads as TGCAGTGCTTCGTCGGGACAGGGTTTAAGCACAGATACGCAGTATTTT.

Ten or more counts support this clonotype. The chain employs TRBV6-5 and TRBJ1-4; possibly TRBD1 for D (5 bases). Germline V lookup: CDR1 MNHEY, CDR2 SVGAGI. The CDR3 spans 12 residues. Trimming stripped 4 bases from V and 11 bases from J, with 11 bases between. The CDR3 DNA is TGTGCCAGCAGTTCAGCCCAGGGCAAACTGTTTTTT. It yields the protein CASSSAQGKLFF.

This clonotype occurred many times. The chain uses TRBV5-1 and TRBJ2-5, with D hard to call. The CDR3 consists of 13 residues. V lost 0 bases and J lost 5, with 8 bases in between. Germline values: CDR1 SGHRS, CDR2 YFSETQ. This chain's CDR3 is CASSLGPGETQYF. As DNA, the CDR3 is TGCGCCAGCAGCTTGGGACCGGGCGAGACCCAGTACTTC.

This clonotype was detected ten times or more. The chain has TRBV7-6 and TRBJ1-6; D perhaps matches TRBD1 (6 bases). The CDR3 is 14 residues long. The V gene's germline CDR1 is SGHVS and CDR2 FNYEAQ. The V and J ends lost 0 bases and 9 bases respectively, with 9 bases between them. The CDR3 reads CASSLARGGSPLHF. The CDR3 DNA reads as TGTGCCAGCAGCTTAGCCAGGGGCGGTTCACCCCTCCACTTT.

This clonotype showed up many times. The gene calls are TRBV5-5 and TRBJ2-7, with D hard to call. Trimming stripped 4 bases from V and 2 bases from J, with 19 bases between. CDR1 is SGHKS, CDR2 YYEKEE, per germline (reference sequence). The CDR3 runs 16 residues. CDR3 loop: CASSLTQRPPPYEQYF. CDR3 bases: TGTGCCAGCAGCCTCACTCAGCGACCTCCACCCTACGAGCAGTACTTC.

This clonotype was counted ten times or more. The chain uses TRBV20-1 and TRBJ1-1, with D perhaps TRBD1 (5 bases). Per the germline V gene, CDR1 is DFQATT and CDR2 is SNEGSKA (reference sequence). Trimming took 7 bases from V and 4 from J, leaving 16 bases between them. The CDR3 runs to 13 residues. The DNA of the CDR3 is TGCAGTGGGAGCTCAGGGATTCGCACTGAAGCTTTCTTT. Translating it yields CSGSSGIRTEAFF.

This clonotype has at least ten counts. The chain has TRBV3-1 and TRBJ2-3; the match to TRBD2 covers 11 bases. This CDR3 has 17 residues. J gave up 2 bases and V 4 bases, and 8 bases lay outside the gene matches. Looked up from germline, CDR1 is LGHDT and CDR2 is YNNKEL (reference sequence). The CDR3 spells CASSPLTSGIPTDTQYF. Written as DNA, the CDR3 is TGTGCCAGCAGCCCCTTGACTAGCGGGATCCCCACAGATACGCAGTATTTT.

This clonotype has at least ten counts. This rearrangement joins TRBV5-1 to TRBJ1-2, with a tentative D call TRBD1 (6 bases). The CDR3 is 16 residues long. The germline V and J ends were trimmed by 4 bases and 2 bases, with 18 bases remaining between them. The germline CDR1 and CDR2 sequences are SGHRS and YFSETQ. CDR3 residues: CASSLGVRTANYGYTF. The CDR3 bases are TGCGCCAGCAGCCTGGGCGTTCGGACAGCGAACTATGGCTACACCTTC.

This clonotype has ten or more counts. The rearrangement joins TRBV29-1 to TRBJ1-2, with a tentative D call TRBD1 (5 bases). The CDR3 loop spans 12 amino acids. Germline values: CDR1 SQVTM, CDR2 ANQGSEA. The ends were cut back, 8 bases at V and 2 bases at J, with 12 bases in the middle. The CDR3 sequence is CSFETVNYGYTF. CDR3 DNA: TGCAGCTTCGAGACAGTGAACTATGGCTACACCTTC.

This clonotype was counted many times. The chain uses TRBV5-6 and TRBJ1-2, with a weak D call TRBD1 (5 bases). The CDR3 spans 14 residues. V was cut by 3 bases and J by 0 bases, with 9 bases left in between. The germline V gene encodes CDR1 SGHDT and CDR2 YYEEEE. The CDR3 region is CASSWDSANYGYTF. For the CDR3, the DNA is TGTGCCAGCAGCTGGGACTCGGCTAACTATGGCTACACCTTC.

In the case of this clonotype: One junction end disagrees with the germline gene, perhaps due to a read error. The chain carries TRBV29-1 and TRBJ1-5, with no clear D. The CDR3 has 12 residues. Looked up from germline, CDR1 is SQVTM and CDR2 is ANQGSEA. This CDR3 is CSVGGVNQPHHF. The CDR3 nucleotides are TGCAGCGTTGGTGGGGTCAATCAGCCCCATCATTTT. The whole variable domain, remainder taken from reference TRBV29-1 and TRBJ1-5, is SAVISQKPSRDICQRGTSLTIQCQVDSQVTMMFWYRQQPGQSLTLIATANQGSEATYESGFVIDKFPISRPNLTFSTLTVSNMSPEDSSIYLCSVGGVNQPHHFGDGTRLSIL.

This sequence joins TRBV4-1 and TRBJ1-1; D gene uncertain. Germline V gives CDR1 MGHRA, CDR2 YSYEKL. CDR3 length equals 14 residues. V lost 6 bases to trimming and J lost 7 bases, with 18 bases between them. Here the CDR3 reads CASRSPGASFEAFF. CDR3 bases: TGCGCCAGCAGGTCTCCTGGAGCCTCCTTTGAAGCTTTCTTT.

This clonotype is deemed large (0.1 to 1%). The chain is built from TRBV5-1 and TRBJ2-2; 7 positions agree with TRBD2. J was trimmed by 4 bases and V by 4 bases; bases with no gene match: 7. Germline V gene sequence: CDR1 SGHRS, CDR2 YFSETQ. The CDR3 is 15 residues long. The CDR3 spells CASSLSGAGTGELFF. Written as DNA, the CDR3 is TGCGCCAGCAGCCTCAGCGGGGCGGGCACCGGGGAGCTGTTTTTT.

This clonotype was detected ten times or more. V and J are TRBV11-3 and TRBJ1-1, with D unresolved. This CDR3 comprises 16 residues. CDR1 is SGHNT and CDR2 is YENEEA in the germline V gene. With 4 bases removed from V and 2 bases from J, the gap between germline ends came to 17 bases. The CDR3 protein is CASSSLHPAPNTEAFF. CDR3 coding DNA: TGTGCCAGCAGCTCATTACACCCAGCCCCAAACACTGAAGCTTTCTTT.

This clonotype was recorded at least ten times. The DNA of the CDR3 is TGCAGTGCTAGAGATGCCGGGCGGGGGACAGATACGCAGTATTTT. It encodes CSARDAGRGTDTQYF. This chain joins TRBV20-1 and TRBJ2-3; 7 bases line up with TRBD2. This CDR3 has 15 amino acids. Trimming removed 0 bases from V and 3 bases from J; junction bases left unmatched: 6. In germline, CDR1 is DFQATT, CDR2 SNEGSKA (reference sequence).

This clonotype came up many times. The junction departs from germline at one end; a sequencing error may be responsible. The V call is TRBV5-5, the J call TRBJ1-2; possible D gene TRBD1, 5 bases. This CDR3 spans 16 amino acids. The germline V gene has CDR1 SGHKS and CDR2 YYEKEE (reference sequence). CDR3 region: CVSSLDFAGRYYGYTF. DNA for the CDR3: TGTGTCAGCAGCTTGGATTTTGCAGGGAGGTACTATGGCTACACCTTC.

This clonotype was counted ten times or more. The rearrangement links TRBV7-2 to TRBJ1-4, with D unclear. The CDR3 spans 14 residues. Trimming removed 5 bases from V and 0 bases from J, with 7 bases in between. The germline CDR1 and CDR2 sequences are SGHTA and FQGNSA. The CDR3 sequence is CASSRSPTNEKLFF. The CDR3, as DNA: TGTGCCAGCAGCCGTTCACCAACTAATGAAAAACTGTTTTTT.

This chain joins TRBV7-2 and TRBJ1-5; 7 nucleotides match TRBD1. CDR1 is SGHTA and CDR2 is FQGNSA in the germline V gene. The length of the CDR3 is 16 residues. Trimming removed 5 bases from V and 11 bases from J; junction bases left unmatched: 18. The CDR3 DNA is TGTGCCAGCAGCCAATACTCCCTGGGGGCGGGACAGACCCAGCATTTT. It codes for CASSQYSLGAGQTQHF.